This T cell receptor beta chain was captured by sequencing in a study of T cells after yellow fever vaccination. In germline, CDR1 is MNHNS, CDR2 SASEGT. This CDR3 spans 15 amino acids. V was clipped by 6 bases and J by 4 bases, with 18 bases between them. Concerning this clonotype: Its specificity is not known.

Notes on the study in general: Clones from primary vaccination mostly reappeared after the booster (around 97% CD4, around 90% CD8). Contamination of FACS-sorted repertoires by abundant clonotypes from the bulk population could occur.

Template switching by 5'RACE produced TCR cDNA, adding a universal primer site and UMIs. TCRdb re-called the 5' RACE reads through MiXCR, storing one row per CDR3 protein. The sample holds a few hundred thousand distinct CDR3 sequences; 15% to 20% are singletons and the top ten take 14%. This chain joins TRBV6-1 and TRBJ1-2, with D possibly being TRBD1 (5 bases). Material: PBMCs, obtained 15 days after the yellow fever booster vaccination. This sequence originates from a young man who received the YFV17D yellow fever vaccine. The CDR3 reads CASSPGGGVRYGYTF. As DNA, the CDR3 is TGTGCCAGCAGCCCCGGTGGGGGGGTCCGCTATGGCTACACCTTC.